The present T cell receptor beta chain was sequenced within a study of CD8 T cells in ankylosing spondylitis. Whole-study results and caveats: Within ankylosing spondylitis blood, a TCR beta motif made up of several highly homologous variants appeared to be characteristic. The study looked at matched synovial fluid samples from ankylosing spondylitis patients. Disease-linked clones were reported to be significantly enriched there. Certain motif variants had earlier appeared in reactive arthritis synovial fluid and blood.

Preparation of TCR beta libraries was done by quantitative 5'-RACE with molecular barcodes. TCRdb re-derived calls from the 5' RACE reads in MiXCR, one entry per CDR3 protein. Of under 150,000 distinct CDR3 sequences detected, 17% appear once; the ten largest clones hold 30% to 35%. The CDR3 extends over 15 amino acids. With 1 base removed from V and 4 bases from J, the gap between germline ends came to 14 bases. Germline loops: CDR1 SQVTM, CDR2 ANQGSEA. About this clonotype itself: Its antigen is unknown.

The chain carries TRBV29-1 and TRBJ2-1, with D possibly matching TRBD2 (7 bases). Input material: blood, either unsorted or a sorted T cell fraction (not recorded which). The clonotype comes from a male donor with ankylosing spondylitis. In DNA, the CDR3 is TGCAGCGTTGAAGCGAGGAGCGGGACATACAATGAGCAGTTCTTC. This sequence encodes CSVEARSGTYNEQFF.